Given below is one TCR beta chain in context. Cyclophosphamide on days +3 and +4 followed busulfan-fludarabine conditioning and a marrow graft. The data were obtained in a study of T cells after posttransplantation cyclophosphamide. The V segment lost 4 bases and the J segment 10 bases; nucleotides outside the gene matches: 7. Germline assignment: CDR1 MDHEN and CDR2 SYDVKM. There are 14 residues in the CDR3. Sequencing was performed with immunoSEQ multiplex PCR; in TCRdb, only in-frame clones are kept and a portion is missing. The sample carries 4,200 or so clones, roughly 81% recorded once. The starting material was PBMCs, obtained after an allogeneic stem cell transplant with post-transplant cyclophosphamide. This clonotype originated in a female patient aged 50 to 65 who received an allogeneic stem cell transplant from a related donor, was CMV-positive, and had no GVHD. The graft donor may have given rise to some T cells. The V call is TRBV28, the J call TRBJ1-5; 10 bases map to TRBD1. The CDR3 region is CASSSPGQGKPQHF. The CDR3 DNA is TGTGCCAGCAGTTCTCCGGGACAGGGGAAACCCCAGCATTTT.